This TCR beta chain comes out of a study of long-term antiretroviral therapy in people with HIV. The V gene's germline CDR1 is SEHNR and CDR2 FQNEAQ (reference sequence). The V and J ends lost 5 bases and 2 bases, in that order; junction bases with no gene match: 8. This CDR3 is built from 15 residues. This was the immunoSEQ v3.0 assay at survey level. Some clones are missing from TCRdb's copy, which holds only in-frame ones; the method was immunoSEQ multiplex PCR. The table has approximately 11,000 clones, approximately 90% seen once. This sequence originates from a middle-aged woman with HIV. The V call is TRBV7-9, the J call TRBJ1-2; 7 positions match TRBD1. Sequencing used unsorted PBMCs, obtained 0.2 years before starting antiretroviral therapy. CDR3 DNA sequence: TGTGCCAGCAGCGACACCCCCAGGGGGAACTATGGCTACACCTTC. Its protein product is CASSDTPRGNYGYTF.